A selection of T cell receptor beta chains follows, all from one sample in a study of STAT5B mutations in CD4+ large granular lymphocyte leukemia. Produced via immunoSEQ multiplex PCR; TCRdb's table is partial and in-frame only. The sample holds about 30,000 clones; around 85% are singletons and the top ten take under 2.5%. Material for sequencing was CD4+ T cells from blood buffy coats. Source of these receptors: a human donor in good health. Both conserved end residues are part of each CDR3. The D gene is left open where the match is weak. Clone size is shown for a subset of rows, as once, few, many or a class of expanded clone.

>TRBJ1-5|TRBD1|.|TRBV7-2
TGTGCCAGCAGTCGGGACAGGGTGGATCAGCCCCAGCATTTT
CASSRDRVDQPQHF
>TRBJ2-3|.|.|TRBV6-4
TGTGCCAGCAGTGACGTGACAGATACGCAGTATTTT
CASSDVTDTQYF
>TRBJ2-5|.|.|TRBV6-4
TGTGCCAGCAGTGTCTTAGACGGAGAGACCCAGTACTTC
CASSVLDGETQYF
>TRBJ2-1|TRBD2|.|TRBV14
TGTGCCAGCAGCCAGGCGGTACTAGCGGCAACCTCCTACAATGAGCAGTTCTTC
CASSQAVLAATSYNEQFF
>TRBJ2-6|TRBD2|.|TRBV11-2
TGTGCCAGCAGCAAAAGAGCGGGAGTTGGTGGGGCCAACGTCCTGACTTTC
CASSKRAGVGGANVLTF
>TRBJ1-5|.|few|TRBV28
TGTGCCAGCAGGGGGCCAGGGGGCAATCAGCCCCAGCATTTT
CASRGPGGNQPQHF
>TRBJ1-1|.|.|TRBV6-5
TGTGCCAGCAGTAGCTTGCACACTGAAGCTTTCTTT
CASSSLHTEAFF
>TRBJ2-2|TRBD2|.|TRBV27
TGTGCCAGCAGCCCTTTTCGCGGGAGGGCCGGGGCGAGCACCGGGGAGCTGTTTTTT
CASSPFRGRAGASTGELFF
>TRBJ1-2|.|.|TRBV25-1
TGTGCCAGCAGTGTGCCCGGACAGAAAGATGGCTACACCTTC
CASSVPGQKDGYTF
>TRBJ1-2|.|.|TRBV15
TGTGCCACCAGCAGAACAACCGGGACGGGATATGGCTACACCTTC
CATSRTTGTGYGYTF
>TRBJ2-6|.|.|TRBV19
TGTGCCAGTGGACGGGAGTCAATATCTGGGGCCAACGTCCTGACTTTC
CASGRESISGANVLTF
>TRBJ1-6|TRBD1|.|TRBV28
TGTGCCAGCACGACAGGGAGCAATTCACCCCTCCACTTT
CASTTGSNSPLHF
>TRBJ1-5|.|.|TRBV6-6
TGTGCCAGCAGTTCTGCTAGCAATCAGCCCCAGCATTTT
CASSSASNQPQHF
>TRBJ1-4|.|.|TRBV27
TGTGCCAGCAGTTTCGCAGCCAGGGGCGAAAAACTGTTTTTT
CASSFAARGEKLFF
>TRBJ1-6|TRBD1|.|TRBV5-4
TGTGCCAGCAGTGCCGGACAGGTGAATTCACCCCTCCACTTT
CASSAGQVNSPLHF
>TRBJ1-2|TRBD1|once|TRBV19
TGTGCCAGTAGTAAAACCGGGACAGTGGGGTATGGCTACACCTTC
CASSKTGTVGYGYTF
>TRBJ1-1|.|.|TRBV19
TGTGCCAGTATTGGTCAAATGAACACTGAAGCTTTCTTT
CASIGQMNTEAFF
>TRBJ1-1|.|.|TRBV5-1
TGCGCCAGCAGCTTGGAGGGGACGGGTTGGACTGAAGCTTTCTTT
CASSLEGTGWTEAFF